This passage covers 13 T cell receptor beta chains from one sample sequenced in a study of T cells after yellow fever vaccination. TCRdb reprocessed the 5' RACE reads with MiXCR, giving one entry per CDR3 protein. This repertoire shows about 340,000 distinct CDR3 sequences, 3% to 4.5% found once; its top ten account for less than 25%. Sequencing used PBMCs, obtained 5 days after the yellow fever booster vaccination. The source of these receptors is a man younger than 35 who received the YFV17D yellow fever vaccine.

This clonotype was found many times. The chain links TRBV12-3 or TRBV12-4 to TRBJ2-1; 8 nucleotides align to TRBD2. The CDR3 length is 14 residues. Trimming at V came to 3 bases and at J to 3 bases, leaving 1 base not matched to a gene. This CDR3 is CASSFGTSYNEQFF. Written as DNA, the CDR3 is TGTGCCAGCAGTTTCGGGACTAGCTACAATGAGCAGTTCTTC.

The CDR3 spells CASSLGADGNQPQHF. CDR3 sequence (DNA): TGTGCCAGCAGCTTAGGGGCCGACGGCAATCAGCCCCAGCATTTT. This chain connects TRBV11-2 to TRBJ1-5; D is undetermined. Trimming removed 1 base at V and 2 bases at J, with 9 bases between. There are 15 residues in the CDR3. Germline V CDR1 and CDR2: SGHAT, FQNNGV.

The chain links TRBV4-3 to TRBJ1-2, with TRBD1 matching 10 bases. Trimming at V came to 5 bases and at J to 2 bases, leaving 5 bases not matched to a gene. The V gene's germline CDR1 is LGHNA and CDR2 YSLEER. The CDR3 contains 15 residues. As DNA, the CDR3 is TGCGCCAGCAGCACAGGGGGACAGGGGAACTATGGCTACACCTTC. Protein: CASSTGGQGNYGYTF.

CDR3 sequence reads: CASSQGRTSGQETQYF. The CDR3 DNA is TGTGCCAGCAGCCAAGGACGGACTAGCGGGCAAGAGACCCAGTACTTC. V usage is TRBV3-1 and J usage is TRBJ2-5; the match to TRBD2 covers 11 bases. Germline values: CDR1 LGHDT, CDR2 YNNKEL (reference sequence). V lost 1 base and J lost 2; bases outside the gene matches: 3. The CDR3 has 16 amino acids.

The rearrangement joins TRBV6-5 to TRBJ2-3; 9 bases are shared with TRBD2. Germline V CDR1 and CDR2: MNHEY, SVGAGI. The CDR3 covers 17 residues. V shed 2 bases, J shed 0 bases, and the junction held 6 bases outside the gene matches. The CDR3 sequence is CASSYGAGGTSTDTQYF. In nucleotides, the CDR3 is TGTGCCAGCAGTTACGGGGCGGGGGGGACTAGCACAGATACGCAGTATTTT.

This clonotype was counted between two and nine times. V and J are TRBV3-1 and TRBJ2-5; D uncertain. Germline CDR1 and CDR2: LGHDT and YNNKEL (reference sequence). The CDR3 consists of 18 residues. V lost 0 bases and J 0 bases, leaving 17 bases between the germline ends. The CDR3 loop is CASSQDSPAALDQETQYF. The CDR3 nucleotides are TGTGCCAGCAGCCAAGATTCTCCAGCAGCCCTGGACCAAGAGACCCAGTACTTC.

This clonotype has ten or more counts. This sequence joins TRBV7-8 and TRBJ2-4, with D tentatively TRBD2 (5 bases). The CDR3 is 14 amino acids. V dropped 2 bases and J dropped 9 bases, with 14 bases sitting between them. Germline V gene sequence: CDR1 SGHVS, CDR2 FQNEAQ. CDR3 sequence: CASSLIPGMFIQYF. Here the CDR3 DNA reads TGTGCCAGCAGCTTAATTCCGGGGATGTTCATTCAGTACTTC.

The V call is TRBV11-2, the J call TRBJ2-1, with D possibly matching TRBD2 (5 bases). The V gene's germline CDR1 is SGHAT and CDR2 FQNNGV. This CDR3 spans 12 amino acids. The ends were cut back, 5 bases at V and 8 bases at J, with 10 bases in the middle. The CDR3 sequence: CASSAGLDEQFF. CDR3 nucleotide sequence: TGTGCCAGCAGCGCCGGACTGGATGAGCAGTTCTTC.

The chain employs TRBV9 and TRBJ2-1; D remains ambiguous. V was shortened by 5 bases and J by 0 bases, with 9 bases between the two germline ends. Germline V gives CDR1 SGDLS, CDR2 YYNGEE. This CDR3 comprises 14 residues. CDR3 in amino acids: CASREISSYNEQFF. CDR3 in DNA: TGTGCCAGCAGGGAGATAAGCTCCTACAATGAGCAGTTCTTC.

V is TRBV18 and J is TRBJ2-1, with 8 bases aligning to TRBD2. V gave up 0 bases and J gave up 8 bases; unmatched junction bases: 6. CDR1 and CDR2 from the germline V gene are KGHSH and LQKENI. The CDR3 runs to 15 residues. The CDR3 here is CASSPPSLAGDEQFF. The CDR3 region has the DNA TGTGCCAGCTCACCACCGTCCCTAGCGGGCGATGAGCAGTTCTTC. Using reference TRBV18 and TRBJ2-1 for the parts outside the CDR3, the full variable domain is NAGVMQNPRHLVRRRGQEARLRCSPMKGHSHVYWYRQLPEEGLKFMVYLQKENIIDESGMPKERFSAEFPKEGPSILRIQQVVRGDSAAYFCASSPPSLAGDEQFFGPGTRLTVL.

This clonotype occurred a few times. The rearrangement links TRBV6-2 or TRBV6-3 to TRBJ2-7; 10 bases map to TRBD1. The CDR3 totals 16 residues. CDR1 is MNHEY, CDR2 SVGEGT, per germline. V trimming: 0 bases; J trimming: 7 bases; junction bases outside the gene matches: 9. CDR3 in DNA: TGTGCCAGCAGTTACTCAAGGACAGGGGGAGGTCCGGAGCAGTACGTC. This translates into CASSYSRTGGGPEQYV.

The chain combines TRBV15 with TRBJ2-1; D unresolved. The germline V gene has CDR1 LNHNV and CDR2 YYDKDF (reference sequence). V was pared by 1 base and J by 11 bases, with 9 bases between. The CDR3 runs 12 residues. The CDR3 sequence is CATSRARAQQFF. The DNA for the CDR3 is TGTGCCACCAGCAGAGCACGGGCCCAGCAGTTCTTC.

The V and J genes are TRBV10-3 and TRBJ1-5, with 7 bases fitting TRBD1. Germline values: CDR1 ENHRY, CDR2 SYGVKD. The CDR3 sequence is 16 residues long. J gave up 6 bases and V 4 bases, and 12 bases lay outside the gene matches. The chain's CDR3 is CAISGNEGAGAQPQHF. Here the CDR3 DNA reads TGTGCCATCAGTGGTAATGAGGGGGCCGGGGCTCAGCCCCAGCATTTT.